Listed below are T cell receptor beta chains from one sample, sequenced in a study of beta chain features in type 1 diabetes. Method: immunoSEQ multiplex PCR; TCRdb's copy keeps in-frame clones and lacks some. The sample consists of about 410,000 clones, roughly 13% of them appearing once. The sample comprised naive CD4+ T cells from blood. The receptor source for this set is a man between 25 and 39 years old in good health. The CDR3 runs from the conserved cysteine through the conserved F or W. The order of the fields is clone size, J gene, D gene, V gene, CDR3 protein, CDR3 DNA. A D gene is named only where the DNA matches it firmly. Clone size, where shown, is once, few, many, or a class for clones that have expanded.

>few|TRBJ2-1|TRBD1|TRBV25-1
CASSITGGYNEQFF
TGTGCCAGCAGTATAACAGGGGGTTACAATGAGCAGTTCTTC
>.|TRBJ1-1|.|TRBV6-5
CASSRPGPMNTEAFF
TGTGCCAGCAGTAGACCGGGGCCCATGAACACTGAAGCTTTCTTT
>.|TRBJ2-1|.|TRBV30
CAWSPGAIVTMSSYNEQFF
TGTGCCTGGAGCCCAGGGGCGATAGTCACAATGAGCTCCTACAATGAGCAGTTCTTC
>.|TRBJ2-2|.|TRBV7-9
CASSSPRRATGELFF
TGTGCCAGCAGCTCGCCGCGGAGGGCCACCGGGGAGCTGTTTTTT
>few|TRBJ1-2|.|TRBV6-5
CASGTEPYGYTF
TGTGCCAGCGGAACAGAACCCTATGGCTACACCTTC
>few|TRBJ2-1|TRBD2|TRBV4-1
CASSRPIRTSGGANNEQFF
TGCGCCAGCAGCCGCCCCATCCGCACTAGCGGGGGGGCCAACAATGAGCAGTTCTTC
>.|TRBJ2-2|TRBD2|TRBV30
CAWRRTSGSTGELFF
TGTGCCTGGAGGAGAACTAGCGGGAGCACCGGGGAGCTGTTTTTT
>.|TRBJ1-3|.|TRBV7-2
CASSSLRNGNTIYF
TGTGCCAGCAGCTCATTACGAAATGGAAACACCATATATTTT
>few|TRBJ2-1|TRBD2|TRBV15
CATSRDLPGLTYNEQFF
TGTGCCACCAGCAGAGATTTACCGGGACTAACCTACAATGAGCAGTTCTTC
>few|TRBJ2-1|.|TRBV18
CASSLQKAVAEQFF
TGTGCCAGCTCACTACAGAAAGCGGTCGCTGAGCAGTTCTTC
>.|TRBJ1-2|.|TRBV27
CASSFFRDGGYTF
TGTGCCAGCAGTTTTTTTAGGGATGGTGGCTACACCTTC
>.|TRBJ2-7|.|TRBV25-1
CASSEFSEQYF
TGTGCCAGCAGTGAATTCTCCGAGCAGTACTTC
>.|TRBJ1-3|.|TRBV10-3
CAISDPSGSGNTIYF
TGTGCCATCAGTGACCCGAGTGGCTCTGGAAACACCATATATTTT
>few|TRBJ2-5|TRBD1|TRBV7-2
CASSLYRGQETQYF
TGTGCCAGCAGCTTATACAGGGGGCAAGAGACCCAGTACTTC
>.|TRBJ1-4|TRBD1|TRBV2
CASSTQGAREKLFF
TGTGCCAGCAGCACCCAGGGGGCTCGGGAAAAACTGTTTTTT
>.|TRBJ2-7|.|TRBV7-2
CASSLMAVVGEQYF
TGTGCCAGCAGCTTAATGGCGGTCGTGGGTGAGCAGTACTTC
>few|TRBJ1-1|TRBD1|TRBV29-1
CSVATGMTEAFF
TGCAGCGTTGCGACAGGGATGACTGAAGCTTTCTTT
>.|TRBJ1-5|.|TRBV23-1
CASRAASGGYSNQPQHF
TGCGCCAGCCGGGCCGCCTCGGGGGGTTATAGCAATCAGCCCCAGCATTTT
>.|TRBJ2-3|.|TRBV20-1
CSARVTDTQYF
TGCAGTGCTAGGGTCACAGATACGCAGTATTTT
>few|TRBJ2-1|.|TRBV7-2
CASSLSGSGEQFF
TGTGCCAGCAGCTTAAGTGGGAGCGGCGAGCAGTTCTTC
>few|TRBJ2-5|.|TRBV20-1
CSALPRETQYF
TGCAGTGCCCTCCCCCGGGAGACCCAGTACTTC
>few|TRBJ2-1|.|TRBV7-9
CASSLAGIGTGIIRNEQFF
TGTGCCAGCAGCTTAGCTGGAATCGGGACGGGGATCATACGGAATGAGCAGTTCTTC
>few|TRBJ1-5|TRBD1|TRBV12-5
CASGFVDRGNQPQHF
TGTGCTAGTGGTTTCGTTGACAGGGGTAATCAGCCCCAGCATTTT
>few|TRBJ2-1|TRBD2|TRBV4-3
CASSQAPSPGPKAGEQFF
TGCGCCAGCAGCCAAGCCCCCTCTCCGGGCCCCAAAGCGGGGGAGCAGTTCTTC
>.|TRBJ2-1|.|TRBV30
CAWSPPPGTYNEQFF
TGTGCCTGGAGTCCTCCCCCCGGGACATACAATGAGCAGTTCTTC
>few|TRBJ2-7|.|TRBV18
CASTVRGSIYEQYF
TGTGCCAGCACTGTCAGGGGATCAATCTACGAGCAGTACTTC
>few|TRBJ2-6|.|TRBV6-1
CASSPGQGLANVLTF
TGTGCCAGCAGTCCTGGACAAGGACTTGCCAACGTCCTGACTTTC
>.|TRBJ2-5|.|TRBV12-5
CASAYSGSETQYF
TGTGCTAGTGCCTACTCTGGGTCAGAGACCCAGTACTTC
>.|TRBJ2-6|.|TRBV7-2
CASSPRQASSGANVLTF
TGTGCCAGCAGCCCTCGACAGGCAAGCTCTGGGGCCAACGTCCTGACTTTC
>.|TRBJ1-2|.|TRBV2
CASSEVGGYTF
TGTGCCAGCAGTGAGGTGGGTGGCTACACCTTC
>few|TRBJ2-7|.|TRBV7-2
CASSLRAGAVEQYF
TGTGCCAGCAGCTTACGGGCAGGGGCGGTCGAGCAGTACTTC
>few|TRBJ1-6|TRBD1|TRBV5-1
CASSTRDRGQNSPLHF
TGCGCCAGCAGCACGCGGGACAGGGGGCAAAATTCACCCCTCCACTTT
>few|TRBJ1-2|.|TRBV7-9
CASSETGWDGYTF
TGTGCCAGCAGCGAAACTGGGTGGGATGGCTACACCTTC
>.|TRBJ2-6|TRBD1|TRBV9
CASSVVPGQGISGANVLTF
TGTGCCAGCAGCGTAGTCCCGGGACAGGGAATATCTGGGGCCAACGTCCTGACTTTC
>few|TRBJ1-1|TRBD1|TRBV19
CASRLQGATEAFF
TGTGCCAGTAGACTACAGGGGGCAACTGAAGCTTTCTTT
>few|TRBJ2-7|TRBD1|TRBV14
CASSRTGPYEQYF
TGTGCCAGCAGCAGGACAGGGCCCTACGAGCAGTACTTC
>.|TRBJ2-5|TRBD2|TRBV9
CASSRGLAGSETQYF
TGTGCCAGCAGCAGAGGACTAGCGGGAAGTGAGACCCAGTACTTC
>.|TRBJ2-7|TRBD1|TRBV4-3
CASSQDSTGGLNRNEQYF
TGCGCCAGCAGCCAAGATTCGACAGGGGGCTTGAATAGGAACGAGCAGTACTTC
>.|TRBJ1-3|.|TRBV29-1
CSARFSGNTIYF
TGCAGCGCCCGGTTCTCTGGAAACACCATATATTTT
>few|TRBJ1-6|.|TRBV10-3
CAISESGNSPLHF
TGTGCCATCAGTGAGTCTGGTAATTCACCCCTCCACTTT
>.|TRBJ2-3|.|TRBV7-2
CASSLSSLTTDTQYF
TGTGCCAGCAGCTTATCAAGTCTGACGACAGATACGCAGTATTTT
>.|TRBJ2-1|.|TRBV25-1
CASSDRGPSYNEQFF
TGTGCCAGCAGTGACAGGGGTCCTTCCTACAATGAGCAGTTCTTC
>.|TRBJ1-1|.|TRBV30
CAWSGPVSEAFF
TGTGCCTGGAGTGGTCCTGTATCTGAAGCTTTCTTT
>few|TRBJ1-1|.|TRBV29-1
CSVGGYTEAFF
TGCAGCGTTGGGGGGTACACTGAAGCTTTCTTT
>.|TRBJ1-5|TRBD1|TRBV2
CASSGQGAHNNQPQHF
TGTGCCAGCAGTGGGCAGGGGGCGCATAACAATCAGCCCCAGCATTTT
>few|TRBJ1-2|.|TRBV27
CASKGIGGAGSYTF
TGTGCCAGCAAAGGCATCGGGGGGGCTGGAAGCTACACCTTC
>.|TRBJ2-1|.|TRBV25-1
CASSDLGTLTGDEQFF
TGTGCCAGCAGTGACTTGGGGACCCTAACTGGGGATGAGCAGTTCTTC
>few|TRBJ2-1|.|TRBV9
CASSRTSSYNEQFF
TGTGCCAGCAGCCGGACTTCTTCGTACAATGAGCAGTTCTTC
>few|TRBJ1-4|.|TRBV30
CAWSVRRRDEKLFF
TGTGCCTGGAGTGTCCGCAGGAGGGATGAAAAACTGTTTTTT
>.|TRBJ2-5|TRBD2|TRBV27
CASINPGGETQYF
TGTGCCAGCATCAACCCGGGGGGAGAGACCCAGTACTTC
>.|TRBJ2-1|TRBD2|TRBV4-3
CASSRIGLAEQFF
TGCGCCAGCAGCCGCATAGGGCTAGCGGAACAGTTCTTC
>few|TRBJ2-3|TRBD2|TRBV6-5
CASRESGTKSDTQYF
TGTGCCAGCAGAGAAAGCGGGACCAAGTCAGATACGCAGTATTTT
>many|TRBJ2-1|TRBD2|TRBV2
CASSEELAVNEQFF
TGTGCCAGCAGTGAAGAACTAGCGGTCAATGAGCAGTTCTTC
>.|TRBJ2-4|TRBD2|TRBV4-1
CASSQEPSGRIAKNIQYF
TGCGCCAGCAGCCAAGAGCCTAGCGGGAGAATAGCCAAAAACATTCAGTACTTC